This T cell receptor (beta chain) was identified during a study of shared clonotypes between healthy human individuals. Study summary: Donors were a couple of women and a few men aged 18 to 49. Findings and caveats of the study: Large depth notwithstanding, sorted-subset sequencing proved incomplete by rarefaction.

Concerning this clone: Its cognate antigen is unknown. Other DNA sequences in the sample encode the same CDR3.

Genomic DNA belonging to each subset was distributed in equal measure over several immunoSEQ plates. The table came from immunoSEQ multiplex PCR; TCRdb's copy has only in-frame clones and leaves some out. In the table there are approximately 2.5 million clones, about 92% of which are singletons. The V end lost 0 bases, the J end lost 0 bases, and 7 bases lay between the germline ends. The CDR3 contains 14 residues. Germline V CDR1 and CDR2: SGHRS, YFSETQ. In the CD4+ fraction, cells were divided into CD45RA+ naive and CD45RA-negative memory subsets. The rearrangement joins TRBV5-1 to TRBJ2-7; D not resolved. The sample consisted of naive CD4+ T cells sorted from blood. As to subset: CD45RA+ positively selected. The receptor's source is a man aged 18 to 29 in good health. CDR3 bases: TGCGCCAGCAGCTTGGATGGCAGCTCCTACGAGCAGTACTTC. Translating gives CASSLDGSSYEQYF.